The entry below describes one TCR beta chain. These data come from a study of PD-1 blockade in classical Hodgkin lymphoma. V was clipped by 2 bases and J by 3 bases, with 17 bases between them. The CDR3 extends over 17 amino acids. Germline values: CDR1 SGHRS, CDR2 YFSETQ. Time point here: cycle 4 day 1 (C4D1), after 5 to 7 weeks of nivolumab. The patients all showed relapse after autologous stem cell transplantation, while their brentuximab vedotin exposure varied. Repertoires were generated with immunoSEQ multiplex PCR, while TCRdb's copy carries only in-frame clones and drops some. This sample has nearly 20,000 clones, with roughly 72% found just once.

The chain uses TRBV5-1 and TRBJ2-2; D is unresolved. This specimen was peripheral blood mononuclear cells (PBMCs), taken before the fourth cycle of nivolumab. The receptor was isolated from a human donor with classical Hodgkin lymphoma. CDR3 nucleotides: TGCGCCAGCAGCTTCCAAGGCTGGCTTACCTACACCGGGGAGCTGTTTTTT. Translated: CASSFQGWLTYTGELFF.